The 15 T cell receptor beta chains below all came from one sample that was sequenced in a study of Ad26.COV2.S vaccination and SARS-CoV-2 variants. Some clones are missing from TCRdb's copy, which holds only in-frame ones; the method was immunoSEQ multiplex PCR. The sample lists 350,000 to 600,000 clones, roughly nine tenths occurring once. Treatment of the sample: roughly 20 received Ad26.COV2.S at low or high dose, single or two shots; 5 received placebo; per-sample allocation not given. The investigators took samples on day 63 after the first vaccine or placebo injection. Sequenced here: peripheral blood, sampled in a trial of Ad26.COV2.S vaccine versus placebo. These TCRs come from a person between 18 and 60 years old who received the Ad26.COV2.S COVID-19 vaccine or a placebo.

This clone was detected once. The V gene is TRBV27, the J gene TRBJ2-2; TRBD2 matches at 7 bases. J gave up 3 bases and V 5 bases, and 6 bases lay outside the gene matches. The CDR3 is 15 residues long. Germline CDR1 and CDR2: MNHEY and SMNVEV (reference sequence). The CDR3 is CASSSHRGDTGELFF. CDR3 coding DNA: TGTGCCAGCAGTAGCCACCGGGGGGACACCGGGGAGCTGTTTTTT.

This chain links TRBV7-9 with TRBJ1-5; D uncertain. The germline V and J ends were trimmed by 1 base and 2 bases, with 12 bases remaining between them. The CDR3 is 16 residues long. CDR1 and CDR2 (germline): SEHNR, FQNEAQ (reference sequence). The CDR3: CASSLGSHGGNQPQHF. For the CDR3, the DNA is TGTGCCAGCAGCTTAGGGTCCCACGGAGGCAATCAGCCCCAGCATTTT.

This rearrangement joins TRBV2 to TRBJ2-5; D might be TRBD2 (5 bases). Trimming cost V 7 bases and J 1 base, with 7 bases left between them. Per the germline V gene, CDR1 is SNHLY and CDR2 is FYNNEI. The CDR3 contains 12 residues. The CDR3 reads CASNRGQETQYF. The DNA for the CDR3 is TGTGCCAGCAACCGGGGCCAAGAGACCCAGTACTTC.

The gene calls are TRBV6-5 and TRBJ2-5; 7 positions match TRBD2. CDR1 is MNHEY and CDR2 is SVGAGI in the germline V gene. The CDR3 spans 14 residues. V lost 8 bases and J lost 7; bases outside the gene matches: 13. The CDR3 protein is CASGEGVRRATQYF. CDR3 DNA: TGTGCCAGCGGGGAGGGCGTGCGCCGGGCGACCCAGTACTTC.

The rearrangement uses TRBV7-9 and TRBJ1-1; D is ambiguous. CDR3 size: 13 residues. The germline gives CDR1 SEHNR, CDR2 FQNEAQ (reference sequence). The V and J ends lost 8 bases and 0 bases respectively, with 10 bases between them. The CDR3 is CASGVGLNTEAFF. In DNA, the CDR3 is TGTGCCAGCGGGGTGGGCCTGAACACTGAAGCTTTCTTT.

This clone occurred once. The gene calls are TRBV6-6 and TRBJ1-2; tentatively, D is TRBD1 (6 bases). The V end lost 3 bases, the J end lost 6 bases, and 14 bases lay between the germline ends. CDR1 is MNHNY and CDR2 is SVGAGI in the germline V gene (reference sequence). The CDR3 spans 14 residues. As DNA, the CDR3 is TGTGCCAGCAGTTATTTACAGGGCGTAGATGGCTACACCTTC. It encodes CASSYLQGVDGYTF.

This chain's CDR3 is CASSESTWGHEQYF. CDR3 coding DNA: TGTGCCAGCAGTGAATCCACATGGGGGCACGAGCAGTACTTC. This sequence joins TRBV6-1 and TRBJ2-7, with D maybe TRBD1 (6 bases). Germline V gene data show CDR1 as MNHNS and CDR2 as SASEGT. V lost 2 bases and J lost 5, with 13 bases in between. This CDR3 is built from 14 residues.

Worth noting for this clone: This sample also contains other DNA sequences that code for the same CDR3. The chain is built from TRBV28 and TRBJ2-7; D is uncertain. The CDR3 totals 11 residues. The V gene lost 2 bases and the J gene lost 3 bases, with 2 bases spanning the gap. Per germline, CDR1 MDHEN and CDR2 SYDVKM. DNA of the CDR3: TGTGCCAGCAGTTTAGGCTACGAGCAGTACTTC. It encodes CASSLGYEQYF.

The chain joins TRBV28 to TRBJ2-1; no firm D call. CDR1 MDHEN and CDR2 SYDVKM come from the germline V gene. The V and J ends lost 6 bases and 0 bases respectively, with 12 bases between them. The CDR3 is 15 amino acids. The CDR3 bases are TGTGCCAGCAGGCTATTTTCTTACTCCTACAATGAGCAGTTCTTC. Amino acid sequence: CASRLFSYSYNEQFF.

The chain has TRBV18 and TRBJ1-6, with D possibly TRBD1 on 6 matching bases. V lost 4 bases to trimming and J lost 8 bases, with 15 bases between them. CDR1 is KGHSH, CDR2 LQKENI, per germline. The CDR3 contains 15 residues. CDR3 protein: CASSQNQGRDSPLHF. The CDR3 coding sequence is TGTGCCAGCTCACAGAACCAGGGGCGTGATTCACCCCTCCACTTT.

This clone was detected only once. The V call is TRBV4-1, the J call TRBJ1-3, with a possible D match to TRBD1 (6 bases). Germline V lookup: CDR1 MGHRA, CDR2 YSYEKL. The CDR3 runs to 19 residues. Trimming left V 0 bases short and J 1 base short, with 19 bases between. The CDR3 is CASSQEVRLQQGSGNTIYF. CDR3 sequence (DNA): TGCGCCAGCAGCCAAGAGGTACGCTTGCAGCAGGGGTCTGGAAACACCATATATTTT.

The chain carries TRBV9 and TRBJ2-1; 7 nucleotides match TRBD2. Germline V gives CDR1 SGDLS, CDR2 YYNGEE. Trimming took 2 bases from V and 3 from J; bases not matched to a gene: 2. CDR3 length equals 14 residues. The CDR3 region is CASSVGGGYNEQFF. CDR3 bases: TGTGCCAGCAGCGTTGGCGGGGGCTACAATGAGCAGTTCTTC.

The V and J genes are TRBV5-1 and TRBJ1-2; perhaps TRBD1 as D (5 bases). The germline V gene encodes CDR1 SGHRS and CDR2 YFSETQ. Trimming pared 5 bases from V and 0 bases from J, leaving 8 bases between. CDR3 length equals 13 residues. CDR3 loop: CASSPGANYGYTF. The DNA for the CDR3 is TGCGCCAGCAGTCCGGGGGCTAACTATGGCTACACCTTC.

V gene TRBV6-2 or TRBV6-3 combines with J gene TRBJ1-2, with D perhaps TRBD1 (5 bases). The V and J ends lost 4 bases and 4 bases respectively, with 16 bases between them. The CDR3 spans 15 residues. Germline-derived CDR1 and CDR2 are MNHEY and SVGEGT. The CDR3 is CASSSPTVGGYGYTF. CDR3 DNA sequence: TGTGCCAGCAGTTCCCCGACAGTGGGCGGCTATGGCTACACCTTC.

This clone was counted once. The chain recombines TRBV7-3 with TRBJ2-6; the D gene is possibly TRBD1 (5 bases). V lost 6 bases and J 2 bases, leaving 14 bases between the germline ends. Germline V CDR1 and CDR2: SGHTA, FQGTGA. This CDR3 region has 16 residues. CDR3 sequence (DNA): TGTGCCAGCAGTCGAAGACAGTATGCTGGGGCCAACGTCCTGACTTTC. Its translation is CASSRRQYAGANVLTF.